A single sample gave rise to the 14 T cell receptor beta chains below, sequenced in a study of shared clonotypes between healthy human individuals (dated by TCRdb to 2020 to 2022). The library was generated by the immunoSEQ multiplex PCR assay. TCRdb's version of the immuneACCESS table is confined to in-frame rearrangements and falls short of the full clone set. An unresolved V gene accounts for under half of the shortfall where checked; the remainder is of unknown origin. The sample contains around 2.1 million clones, around 95% of them found a single time. The leading ten clones occupy around 0.13% of the sample. The sequencing input was naive CD4+ T cells sorted from blood. The label giving this sample's cell subset or site can be read as: CD45RA+ positively selected. Receptors were obtained from a man aged 18 to 29 in good health.

V gene TRBV28 combines with J gene TRBJ1-1, with TRBD1 matching 9 bases. V dropped 1 base and J dropped 8; count of bases not matched to a gene: 5. This CDR3 has 14 residues. The germline gives CDR1 MDHEN, CDR2 SYDVKM. As DNA, the CDR3 is TGTGCCAGCAGTTTATCTGGACAGGGGCTCGAAGCTTTCTTT. It is translated as CASSLSGQGLEAFF.

The chain carries TRBV9 and TRBJ1-1; 9 bases line up with TRBD1. After removal of 4 bases from V and 3 bases from J, the junction contained 16 bases not matched to a gene. Germline V gene lookup returns CDR1 SGDLS and CDR2 YYNGEE. The CDR3 runs to 18 residues. The DNA for the CDR3 is TGTGCCAGCAGCAGTAAACAGGGGGCGATCCCGAAAGACACTGAAGCTTTCTTT. Encoded protein: CASSSKQGAIPKDTEAFF.

The chain joins TRBV4-3 to TRBJ1-1; TRBD1 might be the D (5 bases). CDR1 and CDR2 from the germline V gene are LGHNA and YSLEER. With 2 bases removed from V and 7 bases from J, the gap between germline ends came to 23 bases. This CDR3 has 17 amino acids. For the CDR3, the DNA is TGCGCCAGCAGCCAATTTCCGCCCCGGCAGGGCCAGGTTGAAGCTTTCTTT. Residues: CASSQFPPRQGQVEAFF.

The chain uses TRBV18 and TRBJ2-5; 10 nucleotides line up with TRBD2. CDR1 KGHSH and CDR2 LQKENI come from the germline V gene. This CDR3 contains 16 residues. The V and J ends lost 4 bases and 0 bases, in that order; junction bases with no gene match: 5. CDR3 loop: CASSLLAGPYQETQYF. CDR3 DNA sequence: TGTGCCAGCTCACTACTAGCGGGGCCCTACCAAGAGACCCAGTACTTC.

The rearrangement uses TRBV6-5 and TRBJ1-1, with TRBD1 matching 8 bases. J lost 0 bases, V lost 6 bases, and 3 bases had no gene match. The CDR3 length is 14 residues. Germline V CDR1 and CDR2: MNHEY, SVGAGI. The DNA of the CDR3 is TGTGCCAGCAGGCACAGGGGGTTGAACACTGAAGCTTTCTTT. It is translated as CASRHRGLNTEAFF.

The DNA of the CDR3 is TGTGCCAGCAGTCCTAGCGGCCCCTACAATGAGCAGTTCTTC. Its protein product is CASSPSGPYNEQFF. V gene TRBV9 combines with J gene TRBJ2-1; 7 nucleotides match TRBD2. From germline, CDR1 is SGDLS and CDR2 YYNGEE. This CDR3 contains 14 residues. J lost 2 bases, V lost 5 bases, and 4 bases had no gene match.

The V gene is TRBV19, the J gene TRBJ2-5; 8 nucleotides align to TRBD1. CDR1 LNHDA and CDR2 SQIVND come from the germline V gene (reference sequence). J gave up 3 bases and V 5 bases, and 11 bases lay outside the gene matches. The CDR3 extends over 16 amino acids. The DNA of the CDR3 is TGTGCCAGTAGTCACCGATACGGACAGGGTAAAGAGACCCAGTACTTC. Amino acid sequence: CASSHRYGQGKETQYF.

J is TRBJ2-7 and V is TRBV28; 9 bases are shared with TRBD1. The junction had 9 bases not matched to a gene; V was cut back by 6 bases and J by 6 bases. The CDR3 is made up of 14 amino acids. The germline V gene has CDR1 MDHEN and CDR2 SYDVKM. The CDR3 nucleotides are TGTGCCAGCAGCGTAGGGACAGGGTGGGCCGAGCAGTACTTC. This encodes CASSVGTGWAEQYF.

V is TRBV11-2 and J is TRBJ2-7; 8 bases fit TRBD1. This CDR3 is built from 14 residues. Per germline, CDR1 SGHAT and CDR2 FQNNGV. Trimming took 5 bases from V and 4 from J; bases not matched to a gene: 7. The CDR3 DNA reads TGTGCCAGCAGCCCCGGGGACAGGTCTTACGAGCAGTACTTC. Protein: CASSPGDRSYEQYF.

Notes on this clone: Distinct nucleotide sequences in the sample also encode this CDR3. The chain uses TRBV5-6 and TRBJ1-5; unclear D gene. Trimming shortened V by 4 bases and J by 4 bases, and 9 bases separated the two germline ends. CDR3 size: 13 residues. Germline V gene lookup returns CDR1 SGHDT and CDR2 YYEEEE. CDR3 in DNA: TGTGCCAGCAGCGGTCAAGGAAATCAGCCCCAGCATTTT. Protein sequence: CASSGQGNQPQHF.

The chain joins TRBV28 to TRBJ1-2, with 10 bases fitting TRBD1. CDR3 size: 15 residues. Trimming removed 5 bases from V and 12 bases from J; junction bases left unmatched: 15. Germline assignment: CDR1 MDHEN and CDR2 SYDVKM. The CDR3 spells CASSKYQPGQGRHTF. For the CDR3, the DNA is TGTGCCAGCAGTAAATACCAACCGGGACAGGGGCGACACACCTTC.

The chain combines TRBV5-1 with TRBJ2-7; 9 bases map to TRBD1. The ends lost 4 bases at V and 7 bases at J; junction bases unmatched: 6. This CDR3 has 13 residues. Germline V gives CDR1 SGHRS, CDR2 YFSETQ. CDR3 loop: CASSTRQGGEQYF. As DNA, the CDR3 is TGCGCCAGCAGCACCCGACAGGGGGGAGAGCAGTACTTC.

This sequence joins TRBV28 and TRBJ1-2; 9 bases are a match to TRBD1. The CDR3 covers 16 residues. Germline trimming cut 6 bases from V and 4 bases from J; bases unmatched to any gene: 12. Looked up from germline, CDR1 is MDHEN and CDR2 is SYDVKM. The CDR3 loop is CASSSPGTGQGYGYTF. The CDR3 nucleotides are TGTGCCAGCAGCTCCCCCGGGACGGGACAGGGCTATGGCTACACCTTC.

About this clone: The sample has other DNA sequences that encode this CDR3 too. This chain uses TRBV5-1 with TRBJ2-2, with D possibly being TRBD2 (5 bases). The CDR3 totals 15 residues. Germline CDR1 SGHRS, CDR2 YFSETQ. The V end was cut by 0 bases, the J end by 5 bases, with 11 bases between. Written as DNA, the CDR3 is TGCGCCAGCAGCTTGGATCCAGGAGGAACCGGGGAGCTGTTTTTT. This gives the protein CASSLDPGGTGELFF.